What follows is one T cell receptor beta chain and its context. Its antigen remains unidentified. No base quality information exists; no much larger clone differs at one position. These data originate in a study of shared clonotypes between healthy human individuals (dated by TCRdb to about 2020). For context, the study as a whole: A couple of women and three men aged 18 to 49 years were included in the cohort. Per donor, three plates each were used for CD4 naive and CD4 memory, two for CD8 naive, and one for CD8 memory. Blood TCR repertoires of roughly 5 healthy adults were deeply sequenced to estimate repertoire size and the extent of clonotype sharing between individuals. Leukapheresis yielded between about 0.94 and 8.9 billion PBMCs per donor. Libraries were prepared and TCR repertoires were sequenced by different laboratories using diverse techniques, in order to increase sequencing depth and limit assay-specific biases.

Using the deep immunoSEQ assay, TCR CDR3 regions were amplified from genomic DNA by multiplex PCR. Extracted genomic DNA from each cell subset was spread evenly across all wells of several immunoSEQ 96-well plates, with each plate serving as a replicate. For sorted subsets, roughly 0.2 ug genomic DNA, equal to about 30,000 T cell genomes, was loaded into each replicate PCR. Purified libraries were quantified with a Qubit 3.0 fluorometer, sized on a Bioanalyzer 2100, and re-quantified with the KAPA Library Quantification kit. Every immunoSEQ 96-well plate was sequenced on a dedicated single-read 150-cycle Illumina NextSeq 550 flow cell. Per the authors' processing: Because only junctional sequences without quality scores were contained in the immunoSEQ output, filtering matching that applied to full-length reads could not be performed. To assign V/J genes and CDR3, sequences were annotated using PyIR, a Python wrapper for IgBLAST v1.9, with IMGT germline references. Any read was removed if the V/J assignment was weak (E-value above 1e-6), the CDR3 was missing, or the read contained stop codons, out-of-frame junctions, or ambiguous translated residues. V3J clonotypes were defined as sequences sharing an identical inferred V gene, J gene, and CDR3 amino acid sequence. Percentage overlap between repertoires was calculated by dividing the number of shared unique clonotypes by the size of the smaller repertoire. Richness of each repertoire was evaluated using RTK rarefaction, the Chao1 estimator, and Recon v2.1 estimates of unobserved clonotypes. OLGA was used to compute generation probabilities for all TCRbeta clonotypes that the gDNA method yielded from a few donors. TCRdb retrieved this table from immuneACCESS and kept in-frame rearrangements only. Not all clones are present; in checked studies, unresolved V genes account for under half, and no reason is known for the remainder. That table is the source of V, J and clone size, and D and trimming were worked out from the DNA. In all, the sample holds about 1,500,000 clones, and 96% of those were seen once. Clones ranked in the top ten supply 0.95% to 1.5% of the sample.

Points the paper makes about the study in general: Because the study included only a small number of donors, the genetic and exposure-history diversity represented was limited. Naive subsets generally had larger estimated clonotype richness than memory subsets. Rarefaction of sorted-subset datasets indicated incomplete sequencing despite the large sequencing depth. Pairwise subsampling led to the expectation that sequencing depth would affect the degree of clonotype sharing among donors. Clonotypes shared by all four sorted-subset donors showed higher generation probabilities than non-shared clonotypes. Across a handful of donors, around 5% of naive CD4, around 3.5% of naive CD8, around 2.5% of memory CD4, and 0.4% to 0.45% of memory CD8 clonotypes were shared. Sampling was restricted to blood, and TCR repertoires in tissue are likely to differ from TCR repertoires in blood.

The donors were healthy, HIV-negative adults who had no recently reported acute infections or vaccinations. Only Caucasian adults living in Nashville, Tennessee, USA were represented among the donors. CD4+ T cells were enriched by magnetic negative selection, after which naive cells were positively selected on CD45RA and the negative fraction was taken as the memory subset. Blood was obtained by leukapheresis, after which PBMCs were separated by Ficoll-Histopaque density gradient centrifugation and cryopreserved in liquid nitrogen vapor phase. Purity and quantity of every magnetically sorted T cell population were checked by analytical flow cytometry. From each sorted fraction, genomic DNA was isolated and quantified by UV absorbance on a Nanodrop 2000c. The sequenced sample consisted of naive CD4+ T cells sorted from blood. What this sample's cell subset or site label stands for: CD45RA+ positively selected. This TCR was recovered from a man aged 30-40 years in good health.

The CDR3 is CASSSTVGGEQFF. The sequence in DNA is TGTGCCAGCAGCTCTACCGTGGGGGGTGAGCAGTTCTTC. The chain employs TRBV11-1 and TRBJ2-1; tentative D gene TRBD2, with 6 bases matching. V gives up 4 bases and J gives up 9 bases, and the segment between their germline ends measures 13 bases. The germline V gene (reference sequence) provides CDR1 SGHAT and CDR2 FQDESV. The CDR3 measures 13 amino acids from cysteine to phenylalanine. Of all the DNA, just the CDR3 is kept, 39 bases in frame from base 1.